What follows is one T cell receptor beta chain and its context. Its cognate antigen has yet to be identified. Base quality data are lacking; no much larger clone is found one base away. This record belongs to a study of TIL therapy for anti-PD-1-resistant metastatic lung cancer (dated by TCRdb to the early 2020s). About the full investigation: Tumors were collected before any PD-1/PD-L1 blockade, after which patients were given nivolumab, and patients who progressed were given lymphodepletion, an infusion of expanded TIL and IL-2. Enrolled patients had a median age of around 58 years (range roughly 35-85) and a median tumor PD-L1 proportion score of 6% to 6.5%. The cohort was predominantly lung adenocarcinoma, with a handful of EGFR-mutant and two ALK-rearranged tumors, and half of patients were current or former smokers. Across the cohort, whole-exome sequencing showed a median non-synonymous tumor mutation burden of 1.5 mutations per megabase. T cell receptor beta sequencing of tumor and peripheral blood served to follow clonotypes across the tumor, the expanded TIL product, and serial blood samples.

TCR beta CDR3 regions were amplified from genomic DNA with the immunoSEQ v3 hsTCRB kit using bias-controlled multiplex PCR. An Illumina NextSeq 500 was used to sequence the TCR libraries, reaching 1.5 million to 2 million read pairs at survey level or 5-6 million at deep level. The paper's data handling went like this. Clonality was reported by immunoSEQ Analyzer software, which also assigned V, D and J genes and filtered out non-productive sequences. Repertoires were compared by productive Simpson clonality and by the Morisita overlap index of productive TRB rearrangements between infused TIL and blood. For each clone in blood, the absolute clonotype count was estimated by multiplying the lymphocyte count by the CD3+ fraction and by the clone's productive frequency. The source is immuneACCESS, and TCRdb retained only in-frame sequences with V and J called. Part of the clones is not carried over; for the studies checked, unresolved V genes explain less than half of this, and the remainder is unexplained. The V and J calls and the clone size are those of that table, but D and trimming were determined from the DNA. A total of 36,000 or so clones appear in this sample, less than 75% of them only once. In total, the top ten clones hold about 6% of the sample.

Reading the label with the study, this specimen's time point is: pre-treatment sample, taken before nivolumab and TIL therapy. Adults with stage 4 NSCLC were enrolled in a dual-center phase I trial from 2017 to early 2020. Samples were obtained from a single-arm, open-label phase I trial in which tumor-infiltrating lymphocyte therapy with nivolumab was evaluated in advanced non-small cell lung cancer. Blood mononuclear cells from EDTA tubes were isolated by Ficoll gradient, snap-frozen as pellets, and DNA was extracted with a Qiagen mini-prep kit. Study-level results and caveats: The study protocol defined all tumor marker inferences as exploratory. Generalizability was limited because the cohort was highly selected, with more treatment-naive, never-smoker and oncogene-addicted patients included than is typical. The baseline peripheral repertoire was partially replaced by infused TIL clonotypes, which then decayed over months, and no apparent association between persistence and response was found.

The TCR originated in a person aged 25 to 80 with non-small cell lung cancer. The sequences come from blood, collected at baseline.

The nucleotides read TGTGCCAGCTCACCACCAGGTCCGAGAAACACTGAAGCTTTCTTT. This is translated as CASSPPGPRNTEAFF. Recombination connected TRBV18 to TRBJ1-1, with the identity of the D gene unclear. From cysteine to phenylalanine, the CDR3 is 15 amino acids long. The sequence is cut down to CDR3 DNA, 45 bases in frame from base 1. V lost 0 bases and J lost 2 bases; the stretch between them is 10 bases long. The germline V gene specifies KGHSH as CDR1 and LQKENI as CDR2. Beyond the CDR3, the reference TRBV18 and TRBJ1-1 genes provide the residues; the full variable domain reads: NAGVMQNPRHLVRRRGQEARLRCSPMKGHSHVYWYRQLPEEGLKFMVYLQKENIIDESGMPKERFSAEFPKEGPSILRIQQVVRGDSAAYFCASSPPGPRNTEAFFGQGTRLTVV.